Each of the 30 T cell receptor beta chains below was sequenced from the same sample in a study of regulatory T cells in long-lasting Graves disease. Researchers made TCR beta libraries by using iRepertoire HTBI primers and running Arm-PCR on CDR3 regions. Via MiXCR, TCRdb re-called the multiplex PCR reads, giving one row per CDR3 protein. The sample comprises a few hundred thousand distinct CDR3 sequences, approximately 15% of which are singletons, and over 7% rests with the top ten. Time point defined: newly diagnosed GD, antithyroid drugs for less than 3 months. The TCR library was made from RNA that had been extracted from PBMCs in TRIzol. These data are also associated with another study on T cells in Graves' hyperthyroidism and ophthalmopathy.

The source was peripheral blood mononuclear cells (PBMCs), collected at new diagnosis, from a patient treated with antithyroid drugs. All receptors come from a woman between 40 and 55 years old with Graves disease.

There are a few counts of this clonotype. The chain carries TRBV6-1 and TRBJ1-1; D is possibly TRBD1 (6 bases). Trimming left V 5 bases short and J 0 bases short, with 13 bases between. CDR1 MNHNS and CDR2 SASEGT come from the germline V gene. The CDR3 runs to 15 residues. The CDR3 nucleotides read TGTGCCAGCAGTAAGGACAGTGCCTTGAACACTGAAGCTTTCTTT. Protein: CASSKDSALNTEAFF.

The chain carries TRBV20-1 and TRBJ2-3; D remains ambiguous. CDR1 is DFQATT and CDR2 is SNEGSKA in the germline V gene (reference sequence). There are 16 residues in the CDR3. The V gene lost 4 bases and the J gene lost 2 bases, with 19 bases spanning the gap. For the CDR3, the DNA is TGCAGTGCTACAGATGCGCCGGGTCCCGACACAGATACGCAGTATTTT. This gives the protein CSATDAPGPDTDTQYF.

This clonotype was recorded many times. The genes are TRBV28 and TRBJ1-2, with D possibly TRBD1 on 6 matching bases. In germline, CDR1 is MDHEN, CDR2 SYDVKM. Trimming took 8 bases from V and 12 from J, leaving 19 bases between them. The CDR3 runs 12 residues. The CDR3 sequence is CASEGQNGPNTF. DNA of the CDR3: TGTGCCAGCGAAGGACAGAATGGACCTAACACCTTC.

This clonotype was observed at least ten times. One junction end disagrees with the germline gene, perhaps due to a read error. The rearrangement links TRBV7-9 to TRBJ1-4, with D unclear. Germline V gene sequence: CDR1 SEHNR, CDR2 FQNEAQ (reference sequence). The CDR3 length is 14 residues. The CDR3 protein is CASSLGGVGEKLFF. The DNA for the CDR3 is TGTGCCAGCAGTTTAGGTGGGGTGGGTGAAAAACTGTTTTTT. The whole variable domain, remainder taken from reference TRBV7-9 and TRBJ1-4, is DTGVSQNPRHKITKRGQNVTFRCDPISEHNRLYWYRQTLGQGPEFLTYFQNEAQLEKSRLLSDRFSAERPKGSFSTLEIQRTEQGDSAMYLCASSLGGVGEKLFFGSGTQLSVL.

This clonotype was observed at least ten times. CDR3 protein: CASSERTSGSFEQYF. The DNA for the CDR3 is TGTGCCAGCAGTGAAAGGACTAGCGGGAGTTTCGAGCAGTACTTC. V is TRBV2 and J is TRBJ2-7; 13 bases match TRBD2. This CDR3 has 15 residues. V lost 2 bases to trimming and J lost 6 bases; unmatched junction nucleotides: 4. CDR1 SNHLY and CDR2 FYNNEI come from the germline V gene.

A note on this clonotype: One end of the junction fails to match germline, which may point to a read error. The V call is TRBV19, the J call TRBJ2-7; the D is unclear. The V gene's germline CDR1 is LNHDA and CDR2 SQIVND (reference sequence). This CDR3 is built from 14 residues. The CDR3 loop is CASSIDPRSYEQYF. The CDR3 nucleotides are TGTGCCAGTAGTATAGACCCCAGGTCCTACGAACAGTACTTC.

The V and J genes are TRBV18 and TRBJ1-4; maybe TRBD1 (6 bases). Looked up from germline, CDR1 is KGHSH and CDR2 is LQKENI. The CDR3 sequence is 15 residues long. V shed 2 bases and J shed 8 bases, with 15 bases lying between them. The CDR3 region has the DNA TGTGCCAGCTCACCAAGGGGGGCTCCTGGAGAAAAACTGTTTTTT. Amino acids: CASSPRGAPGEKLFF.

This clonotype was observed many times. The chain recombines TRBV2 with TRBJ1-4; D might be TRBD1 (5 bases). The CDR3 contains 13 residues. The germline gives CDR1 SNHLY, CDR2 FYNNEI. V lost 7 bases, J lost 1 base, and 7 bases lay in between. The CDR3, as DNA: TGTGCCAGCAATGACAGAACTAATGAAAAACTGTTTTTT. This encodes CASNDRTNEKLFF.

This clonotype was seen a few times. V is TRBV4-1 and J is TRBJ2-3; TRBD2 agrees at 10 bases. The trim removed 4 bases at V and 1 base at J, leaving 14 bases unmatched. The germline CDR1 and CDR2 sequences are MGHRA and YSYEKL. This CDR3 region has 19 residues. CDR3 nucleotide sequence: TGCGCCAGCAGCCCCGAGAAATGGACTAGCGGTCCCCGCACAGATACGCAGTATTTT. This gives the protein CASSPEKWTSGPRTDTQYF.

This clonotype appeared many times. This chain connects TRBV12-3 or TRBV12-4 to TRBJ2-7; either TRBD1 or TRBD2 may supply D (5 bases each). This CDR3 comprises 13 residues. V lost 7 bases and J lost 3, with 13 bases in between. CDR3 sequence: CASTSGRYYEQYF. Written as DNA, the CDR3 is TGTGCCAGCACCTCGGGACGGTACTACGAGCAGTACTTC.

This clonotype was detected many times. The rearrangement uses TRBV19 and TRBJ1-2; tentatively, D is TRBD1 (5 bases). Trimming took off 2 bases at V and 7 bases at J, with 11 bases between the two ends. The V gene's germline CDR1 is LNHDA and CDR2 SQIVND (reference sequence). This CDR3 is built from 13 residues. The CDR3 here is CASSIIQGGGYTF. Written as DNA, the CDR3 is TGTGCCAGTAGTATAATCCAGGGCGGTGGCTACACCTTC.

Ten or more counts support this clonotype. V usage is TRBV30 and J usage is TRBJ1-5, with a tentative D call TRBD1 (6 bases). Trimming pared 5 bases from V and 6 bases from J, leaving 14 bases between. The CDR3 covers 13 residues. The germline V gene encodes CDR1 GTSNPN and CDR2 SVGIG (reference sequence). In DNA form, the CDR3 reads TGTGCCTGGCAGAGGGGGGCCGGTCAGCCCCAGCATTTT. As protein: CAWQRGAGQPQHF.

In its sample, this clonotype was seen many times. A read error is possible here, since a much larger clone lies one base away. This chain links TRBV12-3 or TRBV12-4 with TRBJ1-2; TRBD1 aligns across 8 bases. V lost 6 bases, J lost 9 bases, and 9 bases stayed unmatched. CDR3 length equals 13 residues. Here the CDR3 reads CASRKTGVYSYTF. In nucleotides, the CDR3 is TGTGCCAGCAGGAAGACAGGGGTTTATAGCTACACCTTC.

At least ten counts were recorded for this clonotype. For the CDR3, the DNA is TGCAGCGCCCCGGGACTAGCGGGAGGGAGCACAGATACGCAGTATTTT. It specifies CSAPGLAGGSTDTQYF. V gene TRBV29-1 combines with J gene TRBJ2-3; TRBD2 matches at 16 bases. The CDR3 extends over 16 amino acids. Trimming took 7 bases from V and 0 from J; bases not matched to a gene: 4. Germline V lookup: CDR1 SQVTM, CDR2 ANQGSEA.

There are many counts of this clonotype. The chain is built from TRBV7-8 and TRBJ2-5; 9 positions match TRBD1. CDR3 length equals 17 residues. Trimming at V came to 1 base and at J to 7 bases, leaving 13 bases not matched to a gene. Germline CDR1 and CDR2: SGHVS and FQNEAQ. This CDR3 is CASSLGDRVAGEATQYF. CDR3 sequence (DNA): TGTGCCAGCAGCTTAGGGGACAGGGTTGCGGGAGAAGCGACCCAGTACTTC.

In its sample, this clonotype was seen many times. This sequence joins TRBV7-2 and TRBJ2-1; 8 nucleotides line up with TRBD2. V shed 5 bases and J 7 bases; nucleotides not matched to a gene: 7. Germline-derived CDR1 and CDR2 are SGHTA and FQGNSA. The CDR3 loop spans 14 amino acids. Written as DNA, the CDR3 is TGTGCCAGCAGCCCGGGGGGGCTATTTAATGAGCAGTTCTTC. Translation: CASSPGGLFNEQFF.

In its sample, this clonotype was seen once. The rearrangement joins TRBV7-3 to TRBJ2-3; D unresolved. Germline CDR1 SGHTA, CDR2 FQGTGA. The CDR3 totals 13 residues. V lost 2 bases, J lost 5 bases, and 8 bases lay in between. This CDR3 is CASSLDWIDTQYF. For the CDR3, the DNA is TGTGCCAGCAGCTTAGACTGGATAGATACGCAGTATTTT.

Many counts were recorded for this clonotype. The chain is built from TRBV28 and TRBJ2-2, with 10 bases fitting TRBD2. V lost 5 bases and J lost 2; bases outside the gene matches: 5. Germline loops: CDR1 MDHEN, CDR2 SYDVKM. The CDR3 runs 16 residues. CDR3 coding DNA: TGTGCCAGCAGTCCTAGCGGGAGTCTTAACACCGGGGAGCTGTTTTTT. Its translation: CASSPSGSLNTGELFF.

The J gene is TRBJ1-3, the V gene TRBV14, with D hard to call. CDR3 size: 14 residues. V lost 2 bases, J lost 3 bases, and 8 bases lay in between. Germline CDR1 is SGHDN and CDR2 is FVKESK. CDR3 residues: CASSQRFFGNTIYF. DNA of the CDR3: TGTGCCAGCAGCCAAAGATTTTTTGGAAACACCATATATTTT.

The rearrangement links TRBV19 to TRBJ2-7, with TRBD2 matching over 9 bases. Trimming removed 9 bases from V and 4 bases from J; junction bases left unmatched: 7. The CDR3 runs to 13 residues. CDR1 is LNHDA, CDR2 SQIVND, per germline (reference sequence). DNA of the CDR3: TGTGCCAGCGCTGAGAGCGGGAGGTACGAGCAGTACTTC. Translated: CASAESGRYEQYF.

V is TRBV11-2 and J is TRBJ2-1; TRBD2 agrees at 9 bases. V shed 4 bases, J shed 3 bases, and the junction held 4 bases outside the gene matches. This CDR3 spans 15 amino acids. From germline, CDR1 is SGHAT and CDR2 FQNNGV. CDR3 loop: CASSSTSGVYNEQFF. In nucleotides, the CDR3 is TGTGCCAGCAGCTCGACTAGCGGTGTCTACAATGAGCAGTTCTTC.

This clonotype was observed many times. The CDR3 region has the DNA TGTGCTAGTGGTTTGAGGGACACTGAAGCTTTCTTT. The encoded protein is CASGLRDTEAFF. The chain employs TRBV12-5 and TRBJ1-1; no clear D gene. The germline V gene encodes CDR1 LGHNT and CDR2 FRNRAP. Trimming left V 2 bases short and J 3 bases short, with 4 bases between. This CDR3 spans 12 amino acids.

This clonotype appeared many times. The chain joins TRBV11-3 to TRBJ2-7; D is possibly TRBD1 (5 bases). The V end was cut by 3 bases, the J end by 3 bases, with 9 bases between. Germline V gene lookup returns CDR1 SGHNT and CDR2 YENEEA. This CDR3 region has 13 residues. CDR3 in amino acids: CASSFRASYEQYF. DNA of the CDR3: TGTGCCAGCAGCTTCAGGGCTAGCTACGAGCAGTACTTC.

This clonotype has only a few counts. This sequence joins TRBV20-1 and TRBJ2-1; tentative D call: TRBD2 (6 bases). Per germline, CDR1 DFQATT and CDR2 SNEGSKA (reference sequence). Trimming shortened V by 3 bases and J by 0 bases, and 12 bases separated the two germline ends. CDR3 length: 15 residues. The CDR3 coding sequence is TGCAGTGCTAGCATAGCGGAGAGCTCCTACAATGAGCAGTTCTTC. It yields the protein CSASIAESSYNEQFF.

This chain links TRBV7-9 with TRBJ1-5; D gene ambiguous. The CDR3 contains 14 residues. The V and J ends lost 3 bases and 7 bases respectively, with 13 bases between them. From germline, CDR1 is SEHNR and CDR2 FQNEAQ (reference sequence). CDR3 sequence: CASSFGGGGQPQHF. The DNA of the CDR3 is TGTGCCAGCAGCTTTGGTGGAGGCGGGCAGCCCCAGCATTTT.

This clonotype was detected ten times or more. The chain joins TRBV2 to TRBJ2-1; no definite D call. There are 14 residues in the CDR3. Per the germline V gene, CDR1 is SNHLY and CDR2 is FYNNEI. V was clipped by 0 bases and J by 5 bases, with 8 bases between them. CDR3 in DNA: TGTGCCAGCAGTGAAGCAGTAGGAGACAATGAGCAGTTCTTC. It translates to CASSEAVGDNEQFF.

In this sample, this clonotype turned up many times. V gene TRBV7-2 combines with J gene TRBJ2-7; D call uncertain. CDR1 and CDR2 from the germline V gene are SGHTA and FQGNSA. V lost 1 base and J 3 bases, leaving 10 bases between the germline ends. This CDR3 is 14 amino acids long. The CDR3 DNA follows: TGTGCCAGCAGCTTAGGTCCGGTCAACTACGAGCAGTACTTC. Amino acid sequence: CASSLGPVNYEQYF.

The V call is TRBV7-9, the J call TRBJ1-1; 7 bases map to TRBD1. The germline V gene encodes CDR1 SEHNR and CDR2 FQNEAQ (reference sequence). The J segment lost 6 bases and the V segment lost 3 bases, leaving 4 bases of the junction unmatched. This CDR3 is 13 amino acids long. The DNA of the CDR3 is TGTGCCAGCAGCTTTGAGGGGGCGGCTGAAGCTTTCTTT. Its protein is CASSFEGAAEAFF.

This clonotype was seen ten or more times. The V gene is TRBV29-1, the J gene TRBJ2-7; D uncertain. This CDR3 contains 12 residues. Germline loops: CDR1 SQVTM, CDR2 ANQGSEA. Between the trimmed V and J ends, which lost 6 bases and 4 bases, there was a span of 13 bases. The CDR3 reads CSVADPAYEQYF. The CDR3 bases are TGCAGCGTAGCAGATCCCGCTTACGAGCAGTACTTC.

This clonotype was recorded many times. The DNA for the CDR3 is TGTGCCAGCAGCTGGCCGGGGGGGAGCACCTACGAGCAGTACTTC. It is translated as CASSWPGGSTYEQYF. The V gene is TRBV11-3, the J gene TRBJ2-7, with 8 bases fitting TRBD2. CDR1 and CDR2 (germline): SGHNT, YENEEA. This CDR3 is built from 15 residues. V dropped 4 bases and J dropped 2; count of bases not matched to a gene: 7. The variable domain in full, with the rest retrieved from reference TRBV11-3 and TRBJ2-7, is EAGVVQSPRYKIIEKKQPVAFWCNPISGHNTLYWYLQNLGQGPELLIRYENEEAVDDSQLPKDRFSAERLKGVDSTLKIQPAELGDSAVYLCASSWPGGSTYEQYFGPGTRLTVT.